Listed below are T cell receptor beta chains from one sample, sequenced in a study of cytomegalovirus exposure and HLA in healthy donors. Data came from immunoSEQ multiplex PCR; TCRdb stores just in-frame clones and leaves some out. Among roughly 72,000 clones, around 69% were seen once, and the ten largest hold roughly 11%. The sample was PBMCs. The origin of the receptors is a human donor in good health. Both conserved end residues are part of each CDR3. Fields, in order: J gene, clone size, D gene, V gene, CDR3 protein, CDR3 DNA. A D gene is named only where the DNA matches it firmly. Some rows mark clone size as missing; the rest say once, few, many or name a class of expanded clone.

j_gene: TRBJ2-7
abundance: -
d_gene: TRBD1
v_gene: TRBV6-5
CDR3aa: CASSYGGQDEQYF
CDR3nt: TGTGCCAGCAGTTACGGGGGACAGGACGAGCAGTACTTC

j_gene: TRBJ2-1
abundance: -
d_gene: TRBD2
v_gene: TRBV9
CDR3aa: CASSPRGTSGPNNEQFF
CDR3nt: TGTGCCAGCAGCCCCCGGGGGACTAGCGGGCCTAACAATGAGCAGTTCTTC

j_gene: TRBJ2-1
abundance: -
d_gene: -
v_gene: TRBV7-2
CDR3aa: CASSLHRGGNNEQFF
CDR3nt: TGTGCCAGCAGCTTACACCGGGGTGGGAACAATGAGCAGTTCTTC

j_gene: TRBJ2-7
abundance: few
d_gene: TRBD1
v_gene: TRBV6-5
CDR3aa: CASSYGQGAYEQYF
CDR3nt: TGTGCCAGCAGTTACGGACAGGGAGCCTACGAGCAGTACTTC

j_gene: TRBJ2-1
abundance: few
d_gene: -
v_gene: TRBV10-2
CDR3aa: CASTRTANNEQFF
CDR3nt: TGCGCCAGCACAAGGACTGCCAACAATGAGCAGTTCTTC

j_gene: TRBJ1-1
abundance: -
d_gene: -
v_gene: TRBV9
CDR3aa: CASSVGVQMNTEAFF
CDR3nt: TGTGCCAGCAGCGTAGGTGTACAGATGAACACTGAAGCTTTCTTT

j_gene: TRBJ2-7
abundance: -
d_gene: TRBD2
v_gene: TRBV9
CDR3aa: CASSVDGREGNYEQYF
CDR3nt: TGTGCCAGCAGCGTAGATGGGCGGGAGGGCAACTACGAGCAGTACTTC

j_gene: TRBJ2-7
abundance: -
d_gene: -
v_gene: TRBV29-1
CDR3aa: CSARDNSYEQYF
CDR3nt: TGCAGCGCGAGGGACAACTCCTACGAGCAGTACTTC

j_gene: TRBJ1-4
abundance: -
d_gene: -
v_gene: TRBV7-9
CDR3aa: CASSLDHGGATNEKLFF
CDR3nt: TGTGCCAGCAGCTTAGACCACGGGGGGGCAACTAATGAAAAACTGTTTTTT

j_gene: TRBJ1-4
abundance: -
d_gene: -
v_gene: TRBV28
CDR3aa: CASSQRGEKLFF
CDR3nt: TGTGCCAGCTCCCAGCGGGGAGAAAAACTGTTTTTT

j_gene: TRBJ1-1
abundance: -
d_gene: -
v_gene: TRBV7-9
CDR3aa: CASRGIRGNPEAFF
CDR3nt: TGTGCCAGCAGGGGAATCAGGGGAAACCCTGAAGCTTTCTTT

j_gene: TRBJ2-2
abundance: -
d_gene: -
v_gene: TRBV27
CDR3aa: CASSLNANGELFF
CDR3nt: TGTGCCAGCAGTTTGAATGCGAACGGGGAGCTGTTTTTT

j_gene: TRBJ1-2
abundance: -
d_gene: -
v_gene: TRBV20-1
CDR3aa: CSGTLTYGYTF
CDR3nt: TGCAGTGGGACTTTGACGTATGGCTACACCTTC

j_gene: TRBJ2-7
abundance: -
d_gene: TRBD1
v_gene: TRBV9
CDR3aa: CASSVGQGAYEQYF
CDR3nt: TGTGCCAGCAGCGTAGGGCAGGGGGCCTACGAGCAGTACTTC

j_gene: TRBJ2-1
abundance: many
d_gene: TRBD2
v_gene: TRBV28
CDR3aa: CASSPPSGREYNEQFF
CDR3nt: TGTGCCAGCAGTCCCCCTAGCGGGAGAGAGTACAATGAGCAGTTCTTC

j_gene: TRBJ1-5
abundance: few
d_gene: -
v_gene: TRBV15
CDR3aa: CATSRDLGQPQHF
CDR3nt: TGTGCCACCAGCAGAGATCTGGGCCAGCCCCAGCATTTT

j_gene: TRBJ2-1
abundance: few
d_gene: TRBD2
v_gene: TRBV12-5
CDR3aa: CASGREGQGEQFF
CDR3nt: TGTGCTAGTGGGCGGGAGGGCCAAGGTGAGCAGTTCTTC

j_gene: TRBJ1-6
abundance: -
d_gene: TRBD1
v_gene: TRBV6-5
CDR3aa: CASSPNGQVNSPLHF
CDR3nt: TGTGCCAGCAGTCCGAATGGACAGGTTAATTCACCCCTCCACTTT

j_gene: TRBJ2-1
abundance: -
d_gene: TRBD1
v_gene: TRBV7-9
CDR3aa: CASSPGTGSNEQFF
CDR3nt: TGTGCCAGCAGCCCCGGGACAGGGTCCAATGAGCAGTTCTTC

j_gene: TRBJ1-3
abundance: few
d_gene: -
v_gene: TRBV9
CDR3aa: CASSVEASLSGSGNTIYF
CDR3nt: TGTGCCAGCAGCGTAGAGGCTTCGCTCTCGGGTTCTGGAAACACCATATATTTT

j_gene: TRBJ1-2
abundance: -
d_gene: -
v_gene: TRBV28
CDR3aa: CASSDTGQGYGYTF
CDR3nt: TGTGCCAGCAGTGACACGGGACAAGGCTATGGCTACACCTTC

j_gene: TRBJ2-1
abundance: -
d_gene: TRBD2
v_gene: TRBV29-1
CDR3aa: CSAQRDLWDEQFF
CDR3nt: TGCAGCGCCCAGCGGGACCTATGGGATGAGCAGTTCTTC

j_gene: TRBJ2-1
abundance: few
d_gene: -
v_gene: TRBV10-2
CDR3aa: CASTTAGSSYNEQFF
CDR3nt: TGCGCCAGTACTACGGCGGGGAGCTCCTACAATGAGCAGTTCTTC

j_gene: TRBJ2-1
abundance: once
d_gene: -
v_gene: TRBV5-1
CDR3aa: CASSLDGRNNEQFF
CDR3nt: TGCGCCAGCAGCTTGGACGGGAGAAACAATGAGCAGTTCTTC

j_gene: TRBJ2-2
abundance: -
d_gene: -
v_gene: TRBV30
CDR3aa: CAWRTGVGTGELFF
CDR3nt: TGTGCCTGGAGAACGGGAGTAGGGACCGGGGAGCTGTTTTTT

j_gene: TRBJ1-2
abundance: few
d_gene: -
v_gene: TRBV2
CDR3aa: CASLAFYGYTF
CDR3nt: TGTGCCAGCCTGGCCTTCTATGGCTACACCTTC

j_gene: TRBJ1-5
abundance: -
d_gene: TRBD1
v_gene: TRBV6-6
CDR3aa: CASSTPTGGQPQHF
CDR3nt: TGTGCCAGCAGTACTCCGACAGGGGGCCAGCCCCAGCATTTT

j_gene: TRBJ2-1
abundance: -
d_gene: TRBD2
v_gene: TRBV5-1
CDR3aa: CASSYLAGGPRNEQFF
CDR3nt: TGCGCCAGCAGCTACCTAGCGGGAGGGCCTAGGAATGAGCAGTTCTTC

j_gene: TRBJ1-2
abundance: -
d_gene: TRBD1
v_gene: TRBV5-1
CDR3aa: CASSFRDSYGYTF
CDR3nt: TGCGCCAGCAGCTTCCGGGACAGCTATGGCTACACCTTC

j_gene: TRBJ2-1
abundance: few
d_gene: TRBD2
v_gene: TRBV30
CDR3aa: CAWSIAGGPYNEQFF
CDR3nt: TGTGCCTGGAGTATAGCGGGAGGCCCCTACAATGAGCAGTTCTTC

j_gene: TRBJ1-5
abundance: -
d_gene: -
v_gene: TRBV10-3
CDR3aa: CAISTGTSVNQPQHF
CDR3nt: TGTGCCATCAGTACGGGAACCTCTGTTAATCAGCCCCAGCATTTT

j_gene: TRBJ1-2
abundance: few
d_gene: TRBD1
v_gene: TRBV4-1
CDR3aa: CASSSPGGYGYTF
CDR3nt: TGCGCCAGCAGCTCCCCAGGGGGGTATGGCTACACCTTC

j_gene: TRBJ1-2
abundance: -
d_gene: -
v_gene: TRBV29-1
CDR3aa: CSAELGLSLGGYTF
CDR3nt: TGCAGCGCTGAATTGGGACTCTCTCTGGGGGGCTACACCTTC

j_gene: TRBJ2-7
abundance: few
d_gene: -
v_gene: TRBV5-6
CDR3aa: CASSGRHLSYEQYF
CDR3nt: TGTGCCAGCAGCGGGCGCCACCTCTCCTACGAGCAGTACTTC

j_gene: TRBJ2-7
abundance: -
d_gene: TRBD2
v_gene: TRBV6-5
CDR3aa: CATGLAGGSYEQYF
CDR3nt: TGTGCCACAGGACTAGCGGGGGGCTCCTACGAGCAGTACTTC

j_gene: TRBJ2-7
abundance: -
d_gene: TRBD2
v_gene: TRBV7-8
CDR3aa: CASSLGSAGAYEQYF
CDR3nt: TGTGCCAGCAGCTTAGGTAGCGCGGGGGCCTACGAGCAGTACTTC

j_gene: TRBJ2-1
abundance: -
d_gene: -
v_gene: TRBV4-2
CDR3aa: CASSQDGRGDNEQFF
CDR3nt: TGTGCCAGCAGCCAAGATGGCAGGGGGGACAATGAGCAGTTCTTC

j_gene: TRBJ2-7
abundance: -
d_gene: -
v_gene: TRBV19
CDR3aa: CASSSGTLGNEQYF
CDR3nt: TGTGCCAGTAGTTCCGGGACTTTGGGCAACGAGCAGTACTTC

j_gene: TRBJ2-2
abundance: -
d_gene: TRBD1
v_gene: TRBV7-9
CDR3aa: CASSYRDRNTGELFF
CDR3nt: TGTGCCAGCAGCTATAGGGACAGAAACACCGGGGAGCTGTTTTTT

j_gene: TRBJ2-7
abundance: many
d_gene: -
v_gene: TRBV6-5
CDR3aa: CASSDAYRSYF
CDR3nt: TGTGCCAGCAGTGACGCCTACAGGTCCTACTTC

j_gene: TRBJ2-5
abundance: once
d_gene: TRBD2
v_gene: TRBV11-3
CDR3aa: CASSKGLAGPQETQYF
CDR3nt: TGTGCCAGCAGCAAAGGACTAGCGGGCCCTCAAGAGACCCAGTACTTC

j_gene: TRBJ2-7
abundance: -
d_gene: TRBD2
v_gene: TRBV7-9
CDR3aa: CASSLGGTSGTEQYF
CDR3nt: TGTGCCAGCAGCTTAGGGGGGACTAGCGGGACCGAGCAGTACTTC

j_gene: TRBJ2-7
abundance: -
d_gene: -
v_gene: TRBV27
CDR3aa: CASSLGQGNSYEQYF
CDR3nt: TGTGCCAGCAGTTTAGGGCAGGGGAATTCCTACGAGCAGTACTTC

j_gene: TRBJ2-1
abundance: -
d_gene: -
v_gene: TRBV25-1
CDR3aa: CASSERQVREGSQNEQFF
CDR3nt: TGTGCCAGCAGTGAGCGGCAGGTCCGGGAAGGGTCGCAAAATGAGCAGTTCTTC

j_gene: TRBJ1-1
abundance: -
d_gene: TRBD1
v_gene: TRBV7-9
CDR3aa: CASSQTGGGTEAFF
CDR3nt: TGTGCCAGCAGCCAAACAGGGGGGGGCACTGAAGCTTTCTTT

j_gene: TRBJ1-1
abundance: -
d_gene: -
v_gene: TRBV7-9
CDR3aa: CASTPRTENTEAFF
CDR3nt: TGTGCCAGCACCCCGAGGACAGAGAACACTGAAGCTTTCTTT

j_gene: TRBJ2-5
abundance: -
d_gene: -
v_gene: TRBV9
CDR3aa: CASQGHAEETQYF
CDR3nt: TGTGCCAGTCAGGGACACGCCGAGGAGACCCAGTACTTC